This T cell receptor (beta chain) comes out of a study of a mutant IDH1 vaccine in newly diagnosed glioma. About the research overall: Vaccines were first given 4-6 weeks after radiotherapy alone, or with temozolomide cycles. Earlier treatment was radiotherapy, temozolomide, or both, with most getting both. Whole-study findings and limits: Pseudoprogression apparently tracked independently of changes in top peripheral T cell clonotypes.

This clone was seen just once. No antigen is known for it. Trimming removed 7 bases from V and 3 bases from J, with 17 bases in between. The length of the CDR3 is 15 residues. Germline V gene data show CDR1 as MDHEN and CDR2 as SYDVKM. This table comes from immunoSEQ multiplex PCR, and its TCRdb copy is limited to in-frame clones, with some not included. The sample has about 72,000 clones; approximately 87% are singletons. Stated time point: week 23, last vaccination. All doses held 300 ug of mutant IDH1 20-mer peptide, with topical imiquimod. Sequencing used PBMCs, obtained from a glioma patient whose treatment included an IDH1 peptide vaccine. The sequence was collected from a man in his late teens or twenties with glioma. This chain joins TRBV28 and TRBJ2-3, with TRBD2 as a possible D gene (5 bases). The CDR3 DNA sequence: TGTGCCAGCACCGTCTTTAGAGGGCATACAGATACGCAGTATTTT. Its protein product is CASTVFRGHTDTQYF.